This T cell receptor beta chain was recorded in a study of T cell responses to AZD1222 COVID-19 vaccine. Findings of the study overall: The study found vaccine-associated CD4 TCRs spanning spike, dominant at 160-218 and 743-854. Repertoire sampling occurred only after the peak T cell response. Clonal diversity was possibly underestimated, and the donors were mostly white British, with more females. At baseline, just a handful of AZD1222 recipients tested seropositive.

The data were produced by immunoSEQ multiplex PCR, yet TCRdb's version contains in-frame clones alone and is incomplete. Altogether 100,000 to 120,000 clones are present, around 89% being singletons, with the ten largest covering 1.5% to 2%. Concerning this clone itself: The antigen is unknown.

The CDR3 is made up of 15 amino acids. V was clipped by 5 bases and J by 1 base; unmatched bases: 4. Germline values: CDR1 SGHVS, CDR2 FNYEAQ. This rearrangement joins TRBV7-6 to TRBJ1-1, with 10 bases identical to TRBD1. The TCR was taken from an adult in good health. Specimen: peripheral blood, collected on day 0 of AZD1222 vaccination. The CDR3 protein is CASSRQGAANTEAFF. The CDR3 region has the DNA TGTGCCAGCAGCCGACAGGGGGCTGCGAACACTGAAGCTTTCTTT.